This T cell receptor beta chain was identified in a study of cytomegalovirus exposure and HLA in healthy donors. Germline trimming cut 5 bases from V and 8 bases from J; bases unmatched to any gene: 7. CDR3 length: 15 residues. Germline values: CDR1 SGHVS, CDR2 FNYEAQ. Findings and caveats of the study: Beyond CMV serostatus, there was no information to go on about immune exposure.

Worth noting for this clone: Antigen unknown.

60 Vbeta and 13 Jbeta primers were used in PCR. Profiled with immunoSEQ multiplex PCR; TCRdb holds only in-frame clones, not every one. The sample holds around 150,000 clones, about 64% seen once. The rearrangement uses TRBV7-6 and TRBJ2-1; TRBD2 agrees at 12 bases. The clonotype was recovered from a woman younger than 45 in good health and CMV-seropositive. Input material: PBMCs. The CDR3 DNA follows: TGTGCCAGCAGCCAGACTAGCGGGGGAGGGTATGAGCAGTTCTTC. Amino acid sequence: CASSQTSGGGYEQFF.